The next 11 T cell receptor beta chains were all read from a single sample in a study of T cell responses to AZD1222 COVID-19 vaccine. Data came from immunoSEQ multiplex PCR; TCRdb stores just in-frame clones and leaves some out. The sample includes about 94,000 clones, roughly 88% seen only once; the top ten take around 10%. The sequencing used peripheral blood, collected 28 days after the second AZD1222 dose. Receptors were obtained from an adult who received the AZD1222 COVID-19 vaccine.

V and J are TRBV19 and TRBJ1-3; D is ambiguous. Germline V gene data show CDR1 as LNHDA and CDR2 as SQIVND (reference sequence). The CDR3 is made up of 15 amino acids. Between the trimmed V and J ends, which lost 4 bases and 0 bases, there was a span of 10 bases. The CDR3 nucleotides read TGTGCCAGTAGTACCAAGAGCGCCTCTGGAAACACCATATATTTT. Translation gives CASSTKSASGNTIYF.

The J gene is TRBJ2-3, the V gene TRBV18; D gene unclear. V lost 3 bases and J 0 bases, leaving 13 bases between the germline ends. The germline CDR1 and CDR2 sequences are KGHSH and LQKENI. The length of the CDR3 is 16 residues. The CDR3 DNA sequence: TGTGCCAGCTCACCCTCAATTACACTGAGCACAGATACGCAGTATTTT. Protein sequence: CASSPSITLSTDTQYF.

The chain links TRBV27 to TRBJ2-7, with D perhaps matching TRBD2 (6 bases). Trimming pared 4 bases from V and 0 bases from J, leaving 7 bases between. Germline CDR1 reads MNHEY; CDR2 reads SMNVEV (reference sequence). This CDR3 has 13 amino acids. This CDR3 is CASSWGVSYEQYF. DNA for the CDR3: TGTGCCAGCAGTTGGGGGGTCTCCTACGAGCAGTACTTC.

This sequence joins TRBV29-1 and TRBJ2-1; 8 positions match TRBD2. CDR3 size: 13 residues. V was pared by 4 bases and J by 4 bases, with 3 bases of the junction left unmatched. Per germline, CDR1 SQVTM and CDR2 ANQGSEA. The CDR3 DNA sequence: TGCAGCGTTGGGACTAGCAGATACAATGAGCAGTTCTTC. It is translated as CSVGTSRYNEQFF.

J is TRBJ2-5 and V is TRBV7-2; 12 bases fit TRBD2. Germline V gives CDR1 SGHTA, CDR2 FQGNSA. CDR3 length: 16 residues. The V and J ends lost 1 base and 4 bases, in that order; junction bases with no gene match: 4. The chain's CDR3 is CASSLGILAGGETQYF. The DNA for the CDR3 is TGTGCCAGCAGCTTAGGGATACTAGCGGGAGGAGAGACCCAGTACTTC.

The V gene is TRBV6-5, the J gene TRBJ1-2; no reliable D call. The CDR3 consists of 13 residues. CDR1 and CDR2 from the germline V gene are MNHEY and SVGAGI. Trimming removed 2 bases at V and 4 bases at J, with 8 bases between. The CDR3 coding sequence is TGTGCCAGCAGTTACAGGCTTTCCTATGGCTACACCTTC. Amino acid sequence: CASSYRLSYGYTF.

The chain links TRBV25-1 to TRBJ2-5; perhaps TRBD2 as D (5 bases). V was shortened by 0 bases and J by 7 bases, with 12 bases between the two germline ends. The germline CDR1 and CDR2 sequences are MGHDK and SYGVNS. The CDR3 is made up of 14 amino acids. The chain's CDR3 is CASSEYRGNPTQYF. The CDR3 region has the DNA TGTGCCAGCAGTGAATATAGAGGGAATCCGACCCAGTACTTC.

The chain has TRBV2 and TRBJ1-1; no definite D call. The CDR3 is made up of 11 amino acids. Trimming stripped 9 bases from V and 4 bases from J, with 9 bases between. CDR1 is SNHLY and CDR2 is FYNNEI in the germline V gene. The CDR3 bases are TGTGCCAGTGGGTTGAGCACTGAAGCTTTCTTT. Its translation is CASGLSTEAFF. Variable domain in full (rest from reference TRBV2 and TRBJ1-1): EPEVTQTPSHQVTQMGQEVILRCVPISNHLYFYWYRQILGQKVEFLVSFYNNEISEKSEIFDDQFSVERPDGSNFTLKIRSTKLEDSAMYFCASGLSTEAFFGQGTRLTVV.

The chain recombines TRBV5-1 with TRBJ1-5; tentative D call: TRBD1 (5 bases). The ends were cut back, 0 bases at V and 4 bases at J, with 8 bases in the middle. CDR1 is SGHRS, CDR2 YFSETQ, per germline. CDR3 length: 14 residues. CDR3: CASSLDGGNQPQHF. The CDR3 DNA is TGCGCCAGCAGCTTGGACGGGGGAAATCAGCCCCAGCATTTT.

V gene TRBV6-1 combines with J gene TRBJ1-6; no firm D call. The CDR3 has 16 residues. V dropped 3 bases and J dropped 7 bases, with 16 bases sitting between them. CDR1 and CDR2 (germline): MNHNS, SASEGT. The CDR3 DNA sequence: TGTGCCAGCAGTGATGGGTGGCAGGTGTTCAATTCACCCCTCCACTTT. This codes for CASSDGWQVFNSPLHF.

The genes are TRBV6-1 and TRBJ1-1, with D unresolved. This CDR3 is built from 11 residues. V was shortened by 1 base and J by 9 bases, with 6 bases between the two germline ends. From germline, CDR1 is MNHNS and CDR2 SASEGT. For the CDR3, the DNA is TGTGCCAGCAGTGAAGAAGGGAAAGCTTTCTTT. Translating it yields CASSEEGKAFF.